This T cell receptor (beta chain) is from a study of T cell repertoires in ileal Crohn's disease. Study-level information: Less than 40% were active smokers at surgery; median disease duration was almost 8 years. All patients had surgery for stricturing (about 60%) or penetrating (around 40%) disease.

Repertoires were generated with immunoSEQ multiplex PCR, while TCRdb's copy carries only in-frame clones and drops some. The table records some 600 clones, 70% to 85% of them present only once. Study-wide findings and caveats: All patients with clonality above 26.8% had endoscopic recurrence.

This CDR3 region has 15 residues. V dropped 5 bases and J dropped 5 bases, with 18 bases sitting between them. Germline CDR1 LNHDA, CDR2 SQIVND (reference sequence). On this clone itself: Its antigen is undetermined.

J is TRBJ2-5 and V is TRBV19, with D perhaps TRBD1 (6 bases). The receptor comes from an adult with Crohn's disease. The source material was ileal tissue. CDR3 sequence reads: CASSDQQGTAETQYF. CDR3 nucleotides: TGTGCCAGTAGTGATCAACAGGGTACGGCGGAGACCCAGTACTTC.